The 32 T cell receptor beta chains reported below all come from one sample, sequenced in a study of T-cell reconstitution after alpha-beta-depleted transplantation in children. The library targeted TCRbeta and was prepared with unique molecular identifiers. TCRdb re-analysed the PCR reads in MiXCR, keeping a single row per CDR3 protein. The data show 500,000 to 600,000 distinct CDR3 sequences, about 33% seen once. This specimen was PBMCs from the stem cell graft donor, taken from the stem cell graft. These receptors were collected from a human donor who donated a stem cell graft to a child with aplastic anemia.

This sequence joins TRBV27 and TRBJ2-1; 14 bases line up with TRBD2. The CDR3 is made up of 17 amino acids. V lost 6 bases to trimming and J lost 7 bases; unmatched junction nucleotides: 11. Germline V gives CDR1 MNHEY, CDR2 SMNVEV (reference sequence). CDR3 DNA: TGTGCCAGCAGCTGGGGACTAGCGGGAGAAAAAGGGAATGAGCAGTTCTTC. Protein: CASSWGLAGEKGNEQFF.

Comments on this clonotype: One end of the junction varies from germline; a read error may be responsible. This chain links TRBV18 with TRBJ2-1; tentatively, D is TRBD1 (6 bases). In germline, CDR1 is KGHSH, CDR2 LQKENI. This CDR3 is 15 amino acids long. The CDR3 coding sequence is TGTGCCAGCACACCCCAACAGGGATCCCTAGATGAGCAGTTCTTC. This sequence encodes CASTPQQGSLDEQFF.

CDR3 sequence: CASNDRGDTEAFF. The CDR3, as DNA: TGCGCCAGCAACGACAGGGGGGACACTGAAGCTTTCTTT. The chain uses TRBV10-2 and TRBJ1-1; 9 bases align to TRBD1. The CDR3 is 13 residues long. After removal of 7 bases from V and 3 bases from J, the junction contained 3 bases not matched to a gene. In germline, CDR1 is WSHSY, CDR2 SAAADI.

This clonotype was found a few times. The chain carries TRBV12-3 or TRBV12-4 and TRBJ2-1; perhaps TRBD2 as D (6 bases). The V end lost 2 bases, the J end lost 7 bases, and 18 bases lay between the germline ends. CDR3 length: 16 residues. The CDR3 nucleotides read TGTGCCAGCAGTTTAAGTATCGGGAGAGCTGGAAATGAGCAGTTCTTC. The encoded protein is CASSLSIGRAGNEQFF.

CDR3 nucleotides: TGTGCCAGCAGCTTAGGGGAACCGAACACTGAAGCTTTCTTT. This codes for CASSLGEPNTEAFF. This chain links TRBV7-2 with TRBJ1-1; D is unresolved. V was trimmed by 1 base and J by 1 base, leaving 7 bases between them. This CDR3 has 14 amino acids. The germline gives CDR1 SGHTA, CDR2 FQGNSA.

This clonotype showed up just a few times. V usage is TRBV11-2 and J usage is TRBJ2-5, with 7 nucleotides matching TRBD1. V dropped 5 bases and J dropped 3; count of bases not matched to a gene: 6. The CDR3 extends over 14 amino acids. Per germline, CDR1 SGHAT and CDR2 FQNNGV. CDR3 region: CASSPTGKKETQYF. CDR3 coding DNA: TGTGCCAGCAGCCCGACAGGGAAAAAAGAGACCCAGTACTTC.

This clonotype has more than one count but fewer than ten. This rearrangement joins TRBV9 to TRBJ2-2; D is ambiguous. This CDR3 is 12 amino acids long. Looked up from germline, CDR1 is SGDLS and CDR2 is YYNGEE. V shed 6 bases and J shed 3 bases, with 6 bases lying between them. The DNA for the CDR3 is TGTGCCAGCACAGGTGACACCGGGGAGCTGTTTTTT. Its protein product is CASTGDTGELFF.

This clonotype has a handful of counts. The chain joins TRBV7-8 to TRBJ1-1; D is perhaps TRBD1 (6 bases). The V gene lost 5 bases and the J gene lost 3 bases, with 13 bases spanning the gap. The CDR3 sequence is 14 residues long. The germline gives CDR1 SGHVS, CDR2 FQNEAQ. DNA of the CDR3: TGTGCCAGCAGCCCTCACCGGACAGACACTGAAGCTTTCTTT. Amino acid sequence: CASSPHRTDTEAFF.

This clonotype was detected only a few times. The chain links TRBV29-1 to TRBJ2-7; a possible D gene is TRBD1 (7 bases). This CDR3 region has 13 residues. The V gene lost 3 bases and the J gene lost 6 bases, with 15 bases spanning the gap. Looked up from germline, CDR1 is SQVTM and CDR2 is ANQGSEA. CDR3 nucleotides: TGCAGCGTTGATAGGAGGGCAGGGGGCGAGCAGTACGTC. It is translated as CSVDRRAGGEQYV.

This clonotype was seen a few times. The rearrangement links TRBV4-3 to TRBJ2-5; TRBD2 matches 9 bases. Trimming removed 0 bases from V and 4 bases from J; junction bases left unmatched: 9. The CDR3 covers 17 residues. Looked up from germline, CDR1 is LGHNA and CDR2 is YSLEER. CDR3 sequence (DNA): TGCGCCAGCAGCCAAGATTGGGCGGGAGGGCTAGGAGAGACCCAGTACTTC. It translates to CASSQDWAGGLGETQYF.

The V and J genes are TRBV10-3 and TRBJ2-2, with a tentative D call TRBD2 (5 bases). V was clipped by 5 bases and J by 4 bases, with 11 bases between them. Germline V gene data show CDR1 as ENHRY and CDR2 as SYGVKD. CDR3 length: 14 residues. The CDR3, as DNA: TGTGCCATCAGTCCAGAGGGTACCACCGGGGAGCTGTTTTTT. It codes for CAISPEGTTGELFF.

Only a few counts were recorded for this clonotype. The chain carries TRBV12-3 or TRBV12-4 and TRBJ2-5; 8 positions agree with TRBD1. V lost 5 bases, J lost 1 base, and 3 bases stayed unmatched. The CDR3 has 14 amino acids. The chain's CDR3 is CASSMTGVQETQYF. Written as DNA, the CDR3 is TGTGCCAGCAGTATGACAGGGGTCCAAGAGACCCAGTACTTC.

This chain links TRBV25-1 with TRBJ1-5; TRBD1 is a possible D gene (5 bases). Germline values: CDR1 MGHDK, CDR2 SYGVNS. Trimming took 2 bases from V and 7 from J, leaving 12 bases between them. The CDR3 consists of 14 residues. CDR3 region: CASSEGAGRQPQHF. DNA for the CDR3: TGTGCCAGCAGTGAAGGGGCGGGGCGCCAGCCCCAGCATTTT.

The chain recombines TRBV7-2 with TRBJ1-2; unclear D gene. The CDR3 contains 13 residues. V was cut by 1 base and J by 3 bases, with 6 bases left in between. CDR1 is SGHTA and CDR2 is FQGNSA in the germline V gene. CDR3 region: CASSLVFDYGYTF. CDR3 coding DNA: TGTGCCAGCAGCTTAGTTTTCGACTATGGCTACACCTTC.

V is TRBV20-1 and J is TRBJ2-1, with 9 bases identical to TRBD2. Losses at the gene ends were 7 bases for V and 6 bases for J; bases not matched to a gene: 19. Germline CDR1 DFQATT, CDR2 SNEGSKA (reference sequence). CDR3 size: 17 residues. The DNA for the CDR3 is TGCAGTGTCAGGGGCCCGGGACTAGCTCTGGGGGGCAATGAGCAGTTCTTC. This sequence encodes CSVRGPGLALGGNEQFF.

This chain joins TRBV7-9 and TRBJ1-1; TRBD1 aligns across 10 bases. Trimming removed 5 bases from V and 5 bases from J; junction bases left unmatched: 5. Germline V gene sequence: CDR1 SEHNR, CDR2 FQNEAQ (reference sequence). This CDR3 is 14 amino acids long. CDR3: CASSEDRGRTEAFF. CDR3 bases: TGTGCCAGCAGCGAGGACAGGGGGAGGACTGAAGCTTTCTTT.

CDR3 DNA: TGCAGTGCTAGAGGGCCGTCCTATAATTCACCCCTCCACTTT. This sequence encodes CSARGPSYNSPLHF. The chain links TRBV20-1 to TRBJ1-6; D remains ambiguous. V was pared by 1 base and J by 1 base, with 5 bases between. Germline CDR1 reads DFQATT; CDR2 reads SNEGSKA (reference sequence). The CDR3 consists of 14 residues.

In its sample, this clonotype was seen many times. CDR3 sequence (DNA): TGCAGCGTTGATGCTAGCGGGAGCTCCCAAGAGACCCAGTACTTC. This encodes CSVDASGSSQETQYF. V is TRBV29-1 and J is TRBJ2-5; 10 nucleotides agree with TRBD2. V lost 3 bases to trimming and J lost 1 base; unmatched junction nucleotides: 5. Per the germline V gene, CDR1 is SQVTM and CDR2 is ANQGSEA. This CDR3 has 15 residues.

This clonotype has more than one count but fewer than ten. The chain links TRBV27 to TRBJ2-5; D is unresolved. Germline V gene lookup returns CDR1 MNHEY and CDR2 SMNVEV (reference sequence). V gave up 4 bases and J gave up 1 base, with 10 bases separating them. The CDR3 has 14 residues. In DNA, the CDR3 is TGTGCCAGCAGTTCCTTAAGACTCCAAGAGACCCAGTACTTC. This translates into CASSSLRLQETQYF.

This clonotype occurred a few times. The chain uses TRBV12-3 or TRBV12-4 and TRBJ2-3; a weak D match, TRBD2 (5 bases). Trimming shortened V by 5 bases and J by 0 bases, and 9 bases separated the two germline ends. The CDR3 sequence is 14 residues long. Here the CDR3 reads CASSPGVSTDTQYF. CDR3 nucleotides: TGTGCCAGCAGTCCCGGGGTAAGCACAGATACGCAGTATTTT.

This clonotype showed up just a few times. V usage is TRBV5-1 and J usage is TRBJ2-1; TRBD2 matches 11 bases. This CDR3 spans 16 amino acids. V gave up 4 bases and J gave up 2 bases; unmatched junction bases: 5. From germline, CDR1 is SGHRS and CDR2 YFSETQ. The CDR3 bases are TGCGCCAGCAGCGAAGGGACTAGCGGCGCCTACAATGAGCAGTTCTTC. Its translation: CASSEGTSGAYNEQFF. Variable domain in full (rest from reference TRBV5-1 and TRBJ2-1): KAGVTQTPRYLIKTRGQQVTLSCSPISGHRSVSWYQQTPGQGLQFLFEYFSETQRNKGNFPGRFSGRQFSNSRSEMNVSTLELGDSALYLCASSEGTSGAYNEQFFGPGTRLTVL.

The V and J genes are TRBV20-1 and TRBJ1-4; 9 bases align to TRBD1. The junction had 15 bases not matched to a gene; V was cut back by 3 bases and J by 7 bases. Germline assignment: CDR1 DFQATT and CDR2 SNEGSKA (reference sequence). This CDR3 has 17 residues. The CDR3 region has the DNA TGCAGTGCTAGCTCGACTCCCGGGACAGGGTTGGGTGAAAAACTGTTTTTT. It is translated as CSASSTPGTGLGEKLFF.

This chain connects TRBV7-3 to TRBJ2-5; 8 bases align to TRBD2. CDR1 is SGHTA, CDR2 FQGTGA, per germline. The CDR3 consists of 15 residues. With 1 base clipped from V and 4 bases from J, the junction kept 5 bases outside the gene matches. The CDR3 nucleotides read TGTGCCAGCAGCTTAAATCGGCTAGCGGGAGAGACCCAGTACTTC. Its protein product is CASSLNRLAGETQYF.

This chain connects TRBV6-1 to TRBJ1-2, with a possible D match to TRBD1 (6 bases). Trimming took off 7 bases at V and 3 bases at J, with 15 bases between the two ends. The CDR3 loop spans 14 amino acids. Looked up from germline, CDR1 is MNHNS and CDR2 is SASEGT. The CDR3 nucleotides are TGTGCCAGCATCCGCAGGGGAGAGCACTATGGCTACACCTTC. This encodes CASIRRGEHYGYTF.

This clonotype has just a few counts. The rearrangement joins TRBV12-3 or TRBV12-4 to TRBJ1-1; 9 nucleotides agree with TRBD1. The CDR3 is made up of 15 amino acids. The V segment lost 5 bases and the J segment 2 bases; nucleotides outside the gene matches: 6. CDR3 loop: CASSPWTGANTEAFF. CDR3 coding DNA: TGTGCCAGCAGTCCGTGGACAGGGGCCAACACTGAAGCTTTCTTT.

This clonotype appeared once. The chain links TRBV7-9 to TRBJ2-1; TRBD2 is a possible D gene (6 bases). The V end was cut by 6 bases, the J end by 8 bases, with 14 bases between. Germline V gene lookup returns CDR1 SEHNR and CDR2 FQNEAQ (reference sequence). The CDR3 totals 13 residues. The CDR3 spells CASRTGVRDEQFF. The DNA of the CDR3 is TGTGCCAGCAGGACGGGGGTTCGTGATGAGCAGTTCTTC.

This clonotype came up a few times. The CDR3 nucleotides read TGCGCCAGCGGGACTAGCATGAACACCGGGGAGCTGTTTTTT. This translates into CASGTSMNTGELFF. J is TRBJ2-2 and V is TRBV5-1; 9 bases fit TRBD2. CDR1 and CDR2 (germline): SGHRS, YFSETQ. V lost 7 bases and J lost 1; bases outside the gene matches: 2. The CDR3 consists of 14 residues.

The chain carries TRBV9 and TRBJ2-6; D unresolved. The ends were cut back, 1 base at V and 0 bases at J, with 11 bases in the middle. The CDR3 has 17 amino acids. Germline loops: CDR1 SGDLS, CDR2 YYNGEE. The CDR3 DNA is TGTGCCAGCAGCGTAATGGTAGAGTACTCTGGGGCCAACGTCCTGACTTTC. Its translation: CASSVMVEYSGANVLTF. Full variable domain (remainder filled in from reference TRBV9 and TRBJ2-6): DSGVTQTPKHLITATGQRVTLRCSPRSGDLSVYWYQQSLDQGLQFLIQYYNGEERAKGNILERFSAQQFPDLHSELNLSSLELGDSALYFCASSVMVEYSGANVLTFGAGSRLTVL.

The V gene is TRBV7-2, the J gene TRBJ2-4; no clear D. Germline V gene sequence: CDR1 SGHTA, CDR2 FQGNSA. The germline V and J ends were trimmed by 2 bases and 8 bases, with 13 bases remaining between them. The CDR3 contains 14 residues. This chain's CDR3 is CASSLPAKHDIQYF. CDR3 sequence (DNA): TGTGCCAGCAGCTTACCCGCGAAACATGACATTCAGTACTTC.

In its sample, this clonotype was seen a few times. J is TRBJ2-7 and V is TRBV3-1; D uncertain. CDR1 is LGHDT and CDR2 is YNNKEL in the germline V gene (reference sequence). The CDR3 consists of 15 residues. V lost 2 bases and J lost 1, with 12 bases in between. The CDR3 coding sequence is TGTGCCAGCAGCCAACACGGAGCCGGGTCCTACGAGCAGTACTTC. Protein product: CASSQHGAGSYEQYF.

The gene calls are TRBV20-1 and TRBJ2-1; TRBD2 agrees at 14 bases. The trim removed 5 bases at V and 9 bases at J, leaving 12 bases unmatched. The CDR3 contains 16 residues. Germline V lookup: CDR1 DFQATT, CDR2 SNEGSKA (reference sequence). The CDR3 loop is CSAPQVGTSGRSEQFF. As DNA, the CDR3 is TGCAGTGCTCCACAAGTCGGGACTAGCGGGAGAAGTGAGCAGTTCTTC.

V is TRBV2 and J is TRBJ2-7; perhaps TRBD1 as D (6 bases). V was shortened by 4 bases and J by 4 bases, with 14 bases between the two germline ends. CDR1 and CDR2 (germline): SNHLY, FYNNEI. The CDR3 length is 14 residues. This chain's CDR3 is CASSGQVGLYEQYF. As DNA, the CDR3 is TGTGCCAGCAGTGGACAGGTGGGATTGTACGAGCAGTACTTC. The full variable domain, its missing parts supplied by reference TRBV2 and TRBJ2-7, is EPEVTQTPSHQVTQMGQEVILRCVPISNHLYFYWYRQILGQKVEFLVSFYNNEISEKSEIFDDQFSVERPDGSNFTLKIRSTKLEDSAMYFCASSGQVGLYEQYFGPGTRLTVT.